This T cell receptor (beta chain) stems from a study of monozygotic twins with inflammatory bowel disease. TCRdb reanalyzed the 5' RACE reads and collapses them to one entry per CDR3 protein, without DNA. The ten most abundant clones cover 2% to 3% of a sample with 300,000 to 450,000 distinct CDR3 sequences. Germline V CDR1 and CDR2: SGDLS, YYNGEE. The CDR3 length is 13 residues. The chain combines TRBV9 with TRBJ2-7; as DNA is missing, the TRBD1 call by TCRdb cannot be tested. Material for sequencing was blood. This receptor was taken from a human donor with ulcerative colitis or Crohn's disease, or a healthy co-twin of an affected twin (not recorded which). The CDR3 protein is CASSAQQGNEQYF.